The 17 T cell receptor beta chains below all came from one sample that was sequenced in a study of shared clonotypes between healthy human individuals. Sequencing was performed with immunoSEQ multiplex PCR; in TCRdb, only in-frame clones are kept and a portion is missing. This sample carries a few million clones, roughly 95% of them seen once, and the ten largest clones take about 1.7%. Terminally differentiated effector memory CD45RA+ cells were excluded by CCR7 positive selection of CD45RO-negative cells. Sequenced sample: naive CD8+ T cells from PBMCs. These receptors were collected from a man between 18 and 29 years old in good health. Some clones in this sample may be carry-over from other donors' samples.

The rearrangement uses TRBV15 and TRBJ1-5, with 8 bases matching TRBD1. The V segment lost 8 bases and the J segment 4 bases; nucleotides outside the gene matches: 10. The V gene's germline CDR1 is LNHNV and CDR2 YYDKDF (reference sequence). CDR3 size: 15 residues. Here the CDR3 reads CATQARTGKNQPQHF. The CDR3 bases are TGTGCCACCCAAGCCAGGACAGGGAAAAATCAGCCCCAGCATTTT.

The genes are TRBV6-5 and TRBJ2-7; TRBD2 matches 16 bases. The J segment lost 7 bases and the V segment lost 2 bases, leaving 5 bases of the junction unmatched. CDR3 length: 16 residues. Germline V gene lookup returns CDR1 MNHEY and CDR2 SVGAGI. CDR3: CASSYGTSGRAEEQYF. Written as DNA, the CDR3 is TGTGCCAGCAGTTACGGGACTAGCGGGAGGGCCGAAGAGCAGTACTTC.

V and J are TRBV28 and TRBJ2-3; 7 bases are a match to TRBD1. Losses at the gene ends were 6 bases for V and 4 bases for J; bases not matched to a gene: 7. Germline CDR1 is MDHEN and CDR2 is SYDVKM. The CDR3 length is 14 residues. CDR3 loop: CASRSDRVPDTQYF. DNA for the CDR3: TGTGCCAGCAGATCCGACAGGGTTCCAGATACGCAGTATTTT.

The chain joins TRBV14 to TRBJ1-1; a possible D gene is TRBD1 (5 bases). V was shortened by 4 bases and J by 0 bases, with 9 bases between the two germline ends. CDR1 SGHDN and CDR2 FVKESK come from the germline V gene. There are 14 residues in the CDR3. CDR3 protein: CASSRDGLNTEAFF. The CDR3 DNA sequence: TGTGCCAGCAGCCGGGACGGGCTGAACACTGAAGCTTTCTTT.

The J gene is TRBJ2-1, the V gene TRBV7-3; 8 bases are a match to TRBD2. CDR3 length: 16 residues. Germline CDR1 and CDR2: SGHTA and FQGTGA. The trim removed 1 base at V and 2 bases at J, leaving 4 bases unmatched. The CDR3 DNA sequence: TGTGCCAGCAGCTTAAATGTACTAGCGGCCTACAATGAGCAGTTCTTC. This codes for CASSLNVLAAYNEQFF.

Comment on this clone: In the same sample, other DNA sequences code for this CDR3. CDR3 in amino acids: CASSLTYEQYF. The DNA for the CDR3 is TGTGCCAGCAGCTTGACGTACGAGCAGTACTTC. The chain uses TRBV11-2 and TRBJ2-7; D gene unclear. This CDR3 comprises 11 residues. V was shortened by 3 bases and J by 4 bases, with 4 bases between the two germline ends. Germline V CDR1 and CDR2: SGHAT, FQNNGV. The complete variable domain, with remaining parts taken from reference TRBV11-2 and TRBJ2-7, reads EAGVAQSPRYKIIEKRQSVAFWCNPISGHATLYWYQQILGQGPKLLIQFQNNGVVDDSQLPKDRFSAERLKGVDSTLKIQPAKLEDSAVYLCASSLTYEQYFGPGTRLTVT.

The chain links TRBV13 to TRBJ1-2; tentatively, D is TRBD1 (5 bases). V lost 2 bases and J lost 8, with 12 bases in between. Looked up from germline, CDR1 is PRHDT and CDR2 is FYEKMQ (reference sequence). The CDR3 sequence is 13 residues long. CDR3 nucleotide sequence: TGTGCCAGCAGCTTACCGGCAGGGAGCGGCTACACCTTC. Translating it yields CASSLPAGSGYTF.

This clone is a singleton in its sample. J is TRBJ2-1 and V is TRBV7-9; no reliable D call. V was clipped by 5 bases and J by 9 bases, with 14 bases between them. CDR1 and CDR2 from the germline V gene are SEHNR and FQNEAQ (reference sequence). The CDR3 sequence is 13 residues long. CDR3 loop: CASSPSVLGEQFF. The CDR3 DNA is TGTGCCAGCAGCCCGTCGGTGTTAGGTGAGCAGTTCTTC.

V usage is TRBV28 and J usage is TRBJ2-1; D remains unclear. This CDR3 spans 13 amino acids. Between the trimmed V and J ends, which lost 5 bases and 12 bases, there was a span of 17 bases. Per the germline V gene, CDR1 is MDHEN and CDR2 is SYDVKM. This CDR3 is CASSPGTVWLQFF. For the CDR3, the DNA is TGTGCCAGCAGTCCTGGAACCGTGTGGTTGCAGTTCTTC.

The chain employs TRBV5-1 and TRBJ2-3, with D tentatively TRBD2 (5 bases). From germline, CDR1 is SGHRS and CDR2 YFSETQ. CDR3 size: 15 residues. Deletions cut 7 bases from V and 2 bases from J, with 17 bases between. The CDR3 spells CASATFSGSTDTQYF. CDR3 DNA: TGCGCCAGCGCCACTTTTTCGGGGTCCACAGATACGCAGTATTTT.

In this sample, this clone turned up once. The chain links TRBV5-6 to TRBJ2-7; TRBD2 matches 7 bases. CDR3 length: 16 amino acids. The junction had 7 bases not matched to a gene; V was cut back by 0 bases and J by 1 base. Germline CDR1 reads SGHDT; CDR2 reads YYEEEE. The CDR3 DNA reads TGTGCCAGCAGCTTGGCCGGGGAGGGCTCATCCTACGAGCAGTACTTC. Protein product: CASSLAGEGSSYEQYF.

Details on this clone: This sample includes further DNA sequences coding for the same CDR3. V is TRBV29-1 and J is TRBJ2-7, with TRBD1 as a possible D gene (5 bases). The CDR3 loop spans 12 amino acids. Per the germline V gene, CDR1 is SQVTM and CDR2 is ANQGSEA. V was clipped by 0 bases and J by 2 bases, with 5 bases between them. Here the CDR3 reads CSVEDRAYEQYF. The CDR3 DNA is TGCAGCGTTGAAGACAGGGCCTACGAGCAGTACTTC.

J is TRBJ2-7 and V is TRBV7-2; the match to TRBD1 covers 7 bases. Trimming removed 5 bases from V and 4 bases from J; junction bases left unmatched: 8. Germline assignment: CDR1 SGHTA and CDR2 FQGNSA. The CDR3 has 14 residues. This chain's CDR3 is CASSQDPGQYEQYF. The CDR3 region has the DNA TGTGCCAGCAGCCAAGATCCGGGACAGTACGAGCAGTACTTC.

This CDR3 reads CASSQDRVETQYF. The CDR3 coding sequence is TGTGCCAGCAGCCAAGACAGGGTAGAGACCCAGTACTTC. V gene TRBV14 combines with J gene TRBJ2-5; D is perhaps TRBD1 (5 bases). The CDR3 contains 13 residues. Trimming left V 0 bases short and J 4 bases short, with 6 bases between. Germline CDR1 and CDR2: SGHDN and FVKESK.

This clone was observed a handful of times. This rearrangement joins TRBV2 to TRBJ2-7; D unclear. Germline V CDR1 and CDR2: SNHLY, FYNNEI. Between the trimmed V and J ends, which lost 5 bases and 2 bases, there was a span of 7 bases. The CDR3 totals 12 residues. The CDR3 protein is CASSLDTYEQYF. The CDR3 DNA reads TGTGCCAGCAGTTTAGACACCTACGAGCAGTACTTC.

This rearrangement joins TRBV27 to TRBJ1-4, with D hard to call. The germline V gene has CDR1 MNHEY and CDR2 SMNVEV (reference sequence). The ends were cut back, 3 bases at V and 4 bases at J, with 21 bases in the middle. The CDR3 runs to 18 residues. In DNA form, the CDR3 reads TGTGCCAGCAGTTTTTACGGCCGATTTAGCGGGATTAATGAAAAACTGTTTTTT. Its translation is CASSFYGRFSGINEKLFF.

The gene calls are TRBV7-9 and TRBJ2-7; D may be TRBD2 (5 bases). Germline-derived CDR1 and CDR2 are SEHNR and FQNEAQ (reference sequence). Trimming left V 5 bases short and J 2 bases short, with 13 bases between. The CDR3 consists of 14 residues. The CDR3 here is CASSPGLTTYEQYF. Written as DNA, the CDR3 is TGTGCCAGCAGCCCAGGACTGACAACCTACGAGCAGTACTTC.